The rows below give T cell receptor beta chains drawn from one sample of a study of cytomegalovirus exposure and HLA in healthy donors. Here immunoSEQ multiplex PCR was the method, and the copy in TCRdb shows in-frame clones only, minus some. The table shows 300,000 to 350,000 clones, with roughly 87% occurring only once. Sequenced: PBMCs. The receptors shown here come from a man under 40 in good health and CMV-seronegative. Each CDR3 is given with its conserved first and last residue. The D gene is left open where the match is weak. Not every row has a clone size; where given, it reads once, few, many or a size class.

J: TRBJ2-1; size: once; D: TRBD2; V: TRBV27; DNA: TGTGCCAGCAGTCCTCGATGGACTAGCGATTACAATGAGCAGTTCTTC; CDR3: CASSPRWTSDYNEQFF
J: TRBJ2-3; size: -; D: TRBD2; V: TRBV6-5; DNA: TGTGCCAGCAGTTACTCGATTTGGGGGGGGACAGATACGCAGTATTTT; CDR3: CASSYSIWGGTDTQYF
J: TRBJ1-4; size: -; D: -; V: TRBV6-1; DNA: TGTGCCAGCAGTGGAGGGCTTAATGAAAAACTGTTTTTT; CDR3: CASSGGLNEKLFF
J: TRBJ2-3; size: -; D: -; V: TRBV5-1; DNA: TGCGCCAGCAGCTTGCCTACAGGGAGCACAGATACGCAGTATTTT; CDR3: CASSLPTGSTDTQYF
J: TRBJ1-4; size: -; D: -; V: TRBV7-9; DNA: TGTGCCAGCAGCCTCGTTACAGAGGGGGGGTGGGAAAAACTGTTTTTT; CDR3: CASSLVTEGGWEKLFF
J: TRBJ2-7; size: -; D: -; V: TRBV7-9; DNA: TGTGCCAGCAGTCTTAACTCATACGAGCAGTACTTC; CDR3: CASSLNSYEQYF
J: TRBJ2-5; size: -; D: -; V: TRBV2; DNA: TGTGCCAGCAGTGTTGAGCCCAGGGTTTTCGAGACCCAGTACTTC; CDR3: CASSVEPRVFETQYF
J: TRBJ1-1; size: -; D: -; V: TRBV27; DNA: TGTGCCAGCAGTGTTCAGGGGAACACTGAAGCTTTCTTT; CDR3: CASSVQGNTEAFF
J: TRBJ2-2; size: -; D: TRBD1; V: TRBV29-1; DNA: TGCAGCGTTGAAGTAGGGGACAGGGGGAGGGTCACCGGGGAGCTGTTTTTT; CDR3: CSVEVGDRGRVTGELFF
J: TRBJ1-5; size: -; D: -; V: TRBV19; DNA: TGTGCCAGTAGTACTGTTTATCAGCCCCAGCATTTT; CDR3: CASSTVYQPQHF
J: TRBJ2-7; size: -; D: TRBD1; V: TRBV2; DNA: TGTGCCAGCAGGGGGGGCCCCGGGACAGGGGGCCACGAGCAGTACTTC; CDR3: CASRGGPGTGGHEQYF
J: TRBJ2-7; size: -; D: TRBD1; V: TRBV5-1; DNA: TGCGCCAGCAGCTTAGGACAGGGCTACTACGAGCAGTACTTC; CDR3: CASSLGQGYYEQYF
J: TRBJ1-4; size: -; D: -; V: TRBV29-1; DNA: TGCAGCGGCCAAAGAGAAAGTAATGAAAAACTGTTTTTT; CDR3: CSGQRESNEKLFF